Presented here are 3 T cell receptor beta chains from one specimen sequenced in a study of T cell clonotyping in hematopoietic cell transplantation. Some clones are missing from TCRdb's copy, which holds only in-frame ones; the method was immunoSEQ multiplex PCR. The sample lists more than 25,000 clones; more than 60% were seen once. Time point specified: recipient sample about 28 days before transplant, after cytoreduction. The input for sequencing was peripheral blood mononuclear cells, taken before stem cell transplant. All receptors come from a woman in her twenties or thirties with chronic myeloid leukemia. Some clones in this sample may be carry-over from other donors' samples.

The chain combines TRBV5-6 with TRBJ1-2, with 10 positions matching TRBD1. J was trimmed by 6 bases and V by 6 bases; bases with no gene match: 8. Germline assignment: CDR1 SGHDT and CDR2 YYEEEE. The CDR3 is 14 amino acids. CDR3 residues: CASTRSGQGDGYTF. The CDR3 bases are TGTGCCAGCACGCGTTCCGGACAGGGGGATGGCTACACCTTC.

A few counts support this clone. CDR3 protein: CASSEQSYGYTF. The CDR3 coding sequence is TGCGCCAGCAGTGAACAGTCCTATGGCTACACCTTC. The chain is built from TRBV10-2 and TRBJ1-2; D remains unclear. From germline, CDR1 is WSHSY and CDR2 SAAADI. This CDR3 contains 12 residues. The V gene lost 3 bases and the J gene lost 4 bases, with 6 bases spanning the gap.

V usage is TRBV30 and J usage is TRBJ1-5, with D maybe TRBD1 (5 bases). V gave up 3 bases and J gave up 2 bases, with 8 bases separating them. The CDR3 covers 13 residues. Germline CDR1 GTSNPN, CDR2 SVGIG (reference sequence). The CDR3 DNA follows: TGTGCCTGGAGCTTACAGGGCAATCAGCCCCAGCATTTT. Amino acid sequence: CAWSLQGNQPQHF.